This is a list of T cell receptor beta chains from one sample in a study of identical twins. TCRdb independently ran MiXCR on the 5' RACE reads; one entry per CDR3 protein. The sample consists of about 490,000 distinct CDR3 sequences, about 16% of them appearing once. This sample was also put to use in a study of yellow fever vaccine responses in identical twins.

Sequenced: CD4+ T cells sorted from blood. The receptors were gathered from a woman aged 18-29 years in good health. Both conserved end residues are part of each CDR3. A D gene is named only where the DNA matches it firmly. Size is stated for part of the rows, as once, few or many counts, or as a class when the clone is expanded.

DNA | CDR3 | V | size | J | length | D
TGCAGTGCTAGAGATGACAGACGCTATGGCTACACCTTC | CSARDDRRYGYTF | TRBV20-1 | many | TRBJ1-2 | 13 | -
TGTGCCAGCAGACAGACAGAGAACACTGAAGCTTTCTTT | CASRQTENTEAFF | TRBV6-1 | - | TRBJ1-1 | 13 | -
TGTGCCAGCAGCAAACTAGCGGGAGGGCCTTCCTACAATGAGCAGTTCTTC | CASSKLAGGPSYNEQFF | TRBV13 | few | TRBJ2-1 | 17 | TRBD2
TGTGCCAGCAGTTTGATCTTGCGGTGGAACACCGGGGAGCTGTTTTTT | CASSLILRWNTGELFF | TRBV12-3/TRBV12-4 | few | TRBJ2-2 | 16 | -
TGCAGCGTTGAGGCAGGGGCGTACACCTTC | CSVEAGAYTF | TRBV29-1 | - | TRBJ1-2 | 10 | -
TGCAGTGCGCCCACAGGGGGCATCGGCACTGAAGCTTTCTTT | CSAPTGGIGTEAFF | TRBV20-1 | few | TRBJ1-1 | 14 | TRBD1
TGTGCCAGCAGCTTAGCAGGGTCCCTGGAGCAGTTCTTC | CASSLAGSLEQFF | TRBV7-9 | few | TRBJ2-1 | 13 | -
TGTGCCAGCAGGGAAGGGACAGGGGGAAGACAGCCCCAGCATTTT | CASREGTGGRQPQHF | TRBV2 | few | TRBJ1-5 | 15 | TRBD1
TGTGCCAGCAGCTTAGCGGCGGTTGGGGCAGGGATGGAGACCCAGTACTTC | CASSLAAVGAGMETQYF | TRBV7-2 | few | TRBJ2-5 | 17 | -
TGTGCCAGCAGCCCGGACTACGGGGAAGAGACCCAGTACTTC | CASSPDYGEETQYF | TRBV27 | few | TRBJ2-5 | 14 | -
TGCAGCACCACAGGGACTAGCGGGAGCTTAGAGACCCAGTACTTC | CSTTGTSGSLETQYF | TRBV29-1 | few | TRBJ2-5 | 15 | TRBD2
TGTGCCAGCACCAGCCGGGACGGGGGGAGTGATACGCAGTATTTT | CASTSRDGGSDTQYF | TRBV6-1 | few | TRBJ2-3 | 15 | TRBD2
TGTGCCAGCAGCAAAGGTCCGGGACAGGGATTCTACGAGCAGTACTTC | CASSKGPGQGFYEQYF | TRBV21-1 | few | TRBJ2-7 | 16 | -
TGCAGTGCTAGCAGACAGGGTAGCACAGATACGCAGTATTTT | CSASRQGSTDTQYF | TRBV20-1 | - | TRBJ2-3 | 14 | TRBD1
TGTGCCAGCAGCATCCGACCGGGACAGGGATACAATGAGCAGTTCTTC | CASSIRPGQGYNEQFF | TRBV9 | - | TRBJ2-1 | 16 | TRBD1
TGTGCCAGCAGCGCGACTAGCGGGGGGGGAGAGACCCAGTACTTC | CASSATSGGGETQYF | TRBV2 | few | TRBJ2-5 | 15 | TRBD2
TGCGCCAGCAGCTTGTCTGGACTAGCGGGAGGAAATGAGCAGTTCTTC | CASSLSGLAGGNEQFF | TRBV5-1 | - | TRBJ2-1 | 16 | TRBD2
TGCAGCGCCCGTAATGACAGAAATCAGCCCCAGCATTTT | CSARNDRNQPQHF | TRBV29-1 | few | TRBJ1-5 | 13 | -
TGTGCCAGCAGTTTAGATACAGGGTCGGATCAGCCCCAGCATTTT | CASSLDTGSDQPQHF | TRBV12-3/TRBV12-4 | - | TRBJ1-5 | 15 | -
TGTGCCAGCAAGGGTCCCGGGGAGCTGTTTTTT | CASKGPGELFF | TRBV28 | - | TRBJ2-2 | 11 | -
TGTGCCAGCAGTTTAGTTTGGAACCACCTTACCGGGGAGCTGTTTTTT | CASSLVWNHLTGELFF | TRBV12-3/TRBV12-4 | few | TRBJ2-2 | 16 | -
TGTGCCAGCAGTTACGCGATAGCGCAACAATATCCCCTCCACTTT | CASSYAIAQQYPLHF | TRBV6-5 | few | TRBJ1-6 | 15 | -
TGTGCCAGCAGCCGTTACCCCACCGAGCAGTACTTC | CASSRYPTEQYF | TRBV7-2 | - | TRBJ2-7 | 12 | -
TGTGCCAGCAGCTCACTTCAAGGGAGGGCGAACACCGGGGAGCTGTTTTTT | CASSSLQGRANTGELFF | TRBV7-6 | few | TRBJ2-2 | 17 | TRBD2
TGCAGTGCTCAGGAGGCACCACAAGAGACCCAGTACTTC | CSAQEAPQETQYF | TRBV20-1 | few | TRBJ2-5 | 13 | -
TGTGCCAGCAGCTTACAGGTGGGCAATGAGCAGTTCTTC | CASSLQVGNEQFF | TRBV5-5 | - | TRBJ2-1 | 13 | -
TGTGCCAGCACCCAACCTCCGGGAGGGGGCGTGGGCAATGAGCAGTTCTTC | CASTQPPGGGVGNEQFF | TRBV27 | - | TRBJ2-1 | 17 | -
TGCGCCAGCAGCCAAAGGTCGGGACAGCAAGAGACCCAGTACTTC | CASSQRSGQQETQYF | TRBV4-1 | few | TRBJ2-5 | 15 | TRBD1